Shown below are 7 T cell receptor beta chains from a single sample sequenced in a study of blood T cell repertoires in COVID-19. Only in-frame clones appear in the TCRdb table, and some are missing; sequencing was by immunoSEQ multiplex PCR. This table holds 67,000 or so clones, about 80% found once. The sequenced material came from peripheral blood. The receptors derive from a man in his 70s with acute or convalescent COVID-19.

The CDR3 sequence is CATSDPTGQGNYNEQFF. As DNA, the CDR3 is TGTGCCACCAGTGATCCTACCGGACAGGGAAACTACAATGAGCAGTTCTTC. V usage is TRBV24-1 and J usage is TRBJ2-1, with 8 bases matching TRBD1. The J segment lost 3 bases and the V segment lost 3 bases, leaving 9 bases of the junction unmatched. Germline assignment: CDR1 KGHDR and CDR2 SFDVKD. The CDR3 consists of 17 residues.

V usage is TRBV15 and J usage is TRBJ1-4; D unresolved. The germline V and J ends were trimmed by 0 bases and 6 bases, with 14 bases remaining between them. The length of the CDR3 is 16 residues. CDR1 and CDR2 (germline): LNHNV, YYDKDF (reference sequence). In nucleotides, the CDR3 is TGTGCCACCAGCAGAGAAGACCTTAGACACGATGAAAAACTGTTTTTT. Protein sequence: CATSREDLRHDEKLFF.

This clone showed up just a few times. This rearrangement joins TRBV18 to TRBJ2-5, with unresolved D. V was trimmed by 5 bases and J by 4 bases, leaving 5 bases between them. The CDR3 loop spans 11 amino acids. From germline, CDR1 is KGHSH and CDR2 LQKENI. CDR3 in amino acids: CASSSGETQYF. The DNA for the CDR3 is TGTGCCAGCTCATCAGGAGAGACCCAGTACTTC.

In this sample, this clone turned up a few times. V usage is TRBV2 and J usage is TRBJ1-5, with unresolved D. The germline V and J ends were trimmed by 3 bases and 0 bases, with 9 bases remaining between them. This CDR3 has 15 amino acids. Germline lookup yields CDR1 SNHLY and CDR2 FYNNEI. The chain's CDR3 is CASSDRGNSNQPQHF. In DNA form, the CDR3 reads TGTGCCAGCAGTGATCGGGGTAATAGCAATCAGCCCCAGCATTTT.

The gene calls are TRBV5-4 and TRBJ2-7, with 8 nucleotides matching TRBD1. The germline V gene has CDR1 SGHNT and CDR2 YYREEE (reference sequence). V gave up 3 bases and J gave up 5 bases; unmatched junction bases: 13. The CDR3 runs to 16 residues. The CDR3 spells CASSSRTTGGKDEQYF. The CDR3 DNA follows: TGTGCCAGCAGCTCGCGAACCACAGGGGGTAAGGACGAGCAGTACTTC.

This chain uses TRBV5-1 with TRBJ2-5; possibly TRBD2 for D (6 bases). The CDR3 runs 13 residues. The germline V and J ends were trimmed by 3 bases and 5 bases, with 11 bases remaining between them. Germline lookup yields CDR1 SGHRS and CDR2 YFSETQ. The CDR3 bases are TGCGCCAGCAGCTCGGGTGGGGGGGAGACCCAGTACTTC. Its translation is CASSSGGGETQYF. Drawing the rest from reference TRBV5-1 and TRBJ2-5, the complete variable domain is KAGVTQTPRYLIKTRGQQVTLSCSPISGHRSVSWYQQTPGQGLQFLFEYFSETQRNKGNFPGRFSGRQFSNSRSEMNVSTLELGDSALYLCASSSGGGETQYFGPGTRLLVL.

J is TRBJ2-1 and V is TRBV7-9, with 8 bases lining up with TRBD1. V shed 5 bases, J shed 0 bases, and the junction held 9 bases outside the gene matches. CDR1 is SEHNR and CDR2 is FQNEAQ in the germline V gene (reference sequence). The CDR3 covers 17 residues. The CDR3 loop reads CASSPRQGSSSYNEQFF. The CDR3 nucleotides read TGTGCCAGCAGCCCCAGACAGGGGTCGAGCTCCTACAATGAGCAGTTCTTC.